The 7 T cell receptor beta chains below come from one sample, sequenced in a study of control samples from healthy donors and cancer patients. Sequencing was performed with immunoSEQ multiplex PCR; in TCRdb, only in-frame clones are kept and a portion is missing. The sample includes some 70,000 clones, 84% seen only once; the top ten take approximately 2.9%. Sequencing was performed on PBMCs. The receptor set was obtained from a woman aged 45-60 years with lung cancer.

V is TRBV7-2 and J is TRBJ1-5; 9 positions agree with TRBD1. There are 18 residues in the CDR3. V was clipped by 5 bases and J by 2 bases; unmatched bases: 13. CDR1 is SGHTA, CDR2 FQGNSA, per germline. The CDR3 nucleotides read TGTGCCAGCAGCCAAGCCCCTTACAGGGGGCGAGGCAATCAGCCCCAGCATTTT. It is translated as CASSQAPYRGRGNQPQHF. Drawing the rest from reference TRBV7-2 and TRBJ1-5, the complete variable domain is GAGVSQSPSNKVTEKGKDVELRCDPISGHTALYWYRQSLGQGLEFLIYFQGNSAPDKSGLPSDRFSAERTGGSVSTLTIQRTQQEDSAVYLCASSQAPYRGRGNQPQHFGDGTRLSIL.

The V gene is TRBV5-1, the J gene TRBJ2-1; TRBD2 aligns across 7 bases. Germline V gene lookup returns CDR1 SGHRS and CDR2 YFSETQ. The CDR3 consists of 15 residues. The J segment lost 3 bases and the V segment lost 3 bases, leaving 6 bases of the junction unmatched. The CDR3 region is CASSSGTSVYNEQFF. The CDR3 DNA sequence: TGCGCCAGCAGCTCCGGTACTAGCGTCTACAATGAGCAGTTCTTC.

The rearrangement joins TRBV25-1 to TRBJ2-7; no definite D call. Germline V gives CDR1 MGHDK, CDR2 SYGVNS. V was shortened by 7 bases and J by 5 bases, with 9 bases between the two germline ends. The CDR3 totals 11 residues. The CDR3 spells CASISRDEQYF. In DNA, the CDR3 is TGTGCCAGCATCTCTCGGGACGAGCAGTACTTC.

CDR3 DNA: TGCGCCAGCAGCCCGGACAGGTCCCTAACGTATCAGCCCCAGCATTTT. Its protein product is CASSPDRSLTYQPQHF. This chain links TRBV4-3 with TRBJ1-5; TRBD1 matches at 7 bases. The V gene's germline CDR1 is LGHNA and CDR2 YSLEER. V lost 4 bases, J lost 5 bases, and 11 bases stayed unmatched. There are 16 residues in the CDR3.

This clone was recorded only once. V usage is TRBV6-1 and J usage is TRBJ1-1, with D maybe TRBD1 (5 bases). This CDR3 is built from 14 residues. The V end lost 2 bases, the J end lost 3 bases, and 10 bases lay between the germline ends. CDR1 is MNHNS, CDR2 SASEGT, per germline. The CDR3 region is CASSERDAYTEAFF. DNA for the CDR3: TGTGCCAGCAGTGAACGGGACGCGTACACTGAAGCTTTCTTT.

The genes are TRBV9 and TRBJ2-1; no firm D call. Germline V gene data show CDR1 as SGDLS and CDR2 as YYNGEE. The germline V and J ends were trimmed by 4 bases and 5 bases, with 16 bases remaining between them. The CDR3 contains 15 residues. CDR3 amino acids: CASSLRGSQNNEQFF. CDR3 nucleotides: TGTGCCAGCAGCCTGAGAGGCAGCCAGAACAATGAGCAGTTCTTC.

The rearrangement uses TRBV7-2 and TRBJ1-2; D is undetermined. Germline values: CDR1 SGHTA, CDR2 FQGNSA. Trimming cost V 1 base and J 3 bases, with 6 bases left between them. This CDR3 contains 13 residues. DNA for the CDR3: TGTGCCAGCAGCTTAGGGGCAGACTATGGCTACACCTTC. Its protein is CASSLGADYGYTF. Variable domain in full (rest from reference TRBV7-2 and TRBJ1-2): GAGVSQSPSNKVTEKGKDVELRCDPISGHTALYWYRQSLGQGLEFLIYFQGNSAPDKSGLPSDRFSAERTGGSVSTLTIQRTQQEDSAVYLCASSLGADYGYTFGSGTRLTVV.